This TCR beta chain appears in the sequencing data of a study of T cell responses to AZD1222 COVID-19 vaccine. General study results and limits: Regions 160-218 and 743-854 dominated among vaccine-associated CD4 TCRs spanning spike. Mostly white British, mostly female donors; authors suggested clonal diversity may be underestimated.

Sequencing was performed with immunoSEQ multiplex PCR; in TCRdb, only in-frame clones are kept and a portion is missing. This table has around 110,000 clones, under 95% appearing once. Germline V gene lookup returns CDR1 SGHRS and CDR2 YFSETQ. There are 13 residues in the CDR3. Between the trimmed V and J ends, which lost 0 bases and 8 bases, there was a span of 9 bases. Regarding this clone: Its specificity is not known.

Pooled together were second doses at about 4 or about 12 weeks. The chain combines TRBV5-1 with TRBJ2-1; D is unclear. The sequence was obtained from an adult who received the AZD1222 COVID-19 vaccine. The material sequenced was peripheral blood, taken 28 days after the second AZD1222 dose. CDR3 sequence reads: CASSLVVDHEQFF. The CDR3 nucleotides read TGCGCCAGCAGCTTGGTGGTAGACCATGAGCAGTTCTTC.